Presented here are 20 T cell receptor beta chains from one specimen sequenced in a study of OX40 agonist ivuxolimab in advanced cancers. Some clones are missing from TCRdb's copy, which holds only in-frame ones; the method was immunoSEQ multiplex PCR. Among some 82,000 clones, about 94% were seen once, and the ten largest hold 11%. Sequenced here: CD4+ or CD8+ T cells sorted from blood, sampled in a trial of the OX40 agonist ivuxolimab. The receptors stem from an adult with an advanced solid tumor such as melanoma, head and neck, liver or kidney cancer.

This chain joins TRBV7-2 and TRBJ1-4; a weak D match, TRBD1 (5 bases). The V gene's germline CDR1 is SGHTA and CDR2 FQGNSA. V was pared by 4 bases and J by 10 bases, with 16 bases between. The CDR3 has 14 residues. CDR3 residues: CASSSGTALGKLFF. CDR3 nucleotide sequence: TGTGCCAGCAGCTCAGGGACGGCGTTAGGAAAACTGTTTTTT.

This clone has a single count. The chain uses TRBV5-1 and TRBJ2-1; 7 bases align to TRBD2. This CDR3 contains 17 residues. The V gene end was trimmed by 0 bases and the J gene end by 1 base; junction bases not matched to a gene: 7. Germline V gene sequence: CDR1 SGHRS, CDR2 YFSETQ. The CDR3: CASSLDRRRESYNEQFF. The CDR3 DNA follows: TGCGCCAGCAGCTTGGATCGGAGGCGGGAGTCCTACAATGAGCAGTTCTTC.

The CDR3: CASSPLAGAPYNEQFF. The CDR3 nucleotides are TGTGCCAGCAGCCCGTTAGCGGGAGCACCCTACAATGAGCAGTTCTTC. The rearrangement joins TRBV7-6 to TRBJ2-1; TRBD2 aligns across 9 bases. Germline V gives CDR1 SGHVS, CDR2 FNYEAQ. This CDR3 contains 16 residues. V lost 5 bases and J lost 2; bases outside the gene matches: 7.

The DNA for the CDR3 is TGTGCCAGCAGCCTTGCGATCCTCCAGGGGAACACCGGGGAGCTGTTTTTT. It encodes CASSLAILQGNTGELFF. V is TRBV9 and J is TRBJ2-2, with D maybe TRBD1 (5 bases). The CDR3 contains 17 residues. The V and J ends lost 4 bases and 1 base respectively, with 17 bases between them. Germline V lookup: CDR1 SGDLS, CDR2 YYNGEE. Drawing the rest from reference TRBV9 and TRBJ2-2, the complete variable domain is DSGVTQTPKHLITATGQRVTLRCSPRSGDLSVYWYQQSLDQGLQFLIQYYNGEERAKGNILERFSAQQFPDLHSELNLSSLELGDSALYFCASSLAILQGNTGELFFGEGSRLTVL.

The gene calls are TRBV4-2 and TRBJ2-3; D might be TRBD2 (5 bases). V lost 1 base to trimming and J lost 0 bases, with 17 bases between them. Per germline, CDR1 LGHNA and CDR2 YNFKEQ. The CDR3 is 18 amino acids. Here the CDR3 DNA reads TGTGCCAGCAGCCAAGTGGCTGCTAGCATCAAAAGCACAGATACGCAGTATTTT. It specifies CASSQVAASIKSTDTQYF.

The V gene is TRBV14, the J gene TRBJ2-1; maybe TRBD1 (5 bases). V lost 0 bases to trimming and J lost 3 bases, with 21 bases between them. CDR1 and CDR2 from the germline V gene are SGHDN and FVKESK. The CDR3 sequence is 19 residues long. The CDR3: CASSQDSAQGPLVYNEQFF. Written as DNA, the CDR3 is TGTGCCAGCAGCCAAGATTCGGCGCAGGGCCCCCTGGTCTACAATGAGCAGTTCTTC. The whole variable domain, filled in from reference TRBV14 and TRBJ2-1, reads EAGVTQFPSHSVIEKGQTVTLRCDPISGHDNLYWYRRVMGKEIKFLLHFVKESKQDESGMPNNRFLAERTGGTYSTLKVQPAELEDSGVYFCASSQDSAQGPLVYNEQFFGPGTRLTVL.

The chain employs TRBV6-6 and TRBJ2-3; D not certain. The CDR3 runs to 16 residues. V gave up 2 bases and J gave up 2 bases, with 14 bases separating them. Germline values: CDR1 MNHNY, CDR2 SVGAGI (reference sequence). CDR3 protein: CASSYIGTGPTDTQYF. Written as DNA, the CDR3 is TGTGCCAGCAGTTACATAGGCACGGGCCCCACAGATACGCAGTATTTT.

This clone was recorded a few times. The chain uses TRBV19 and TRBJ1-5; possible D gene TRBD1, 6 bases. Germline CDR1 reads LNHDA; CDR2 reads SQIVND (reference sequence). Trimming cost V 2 bases and J 8 bases, with 16 bases left between them. The CDR3 has 15 residues. The chain's CDR3 is CASSIRAGVGKPQHF. DNA of the CDR3: TGTGCCAGTAGTATACGGGCAGGGGTAGGGAAGCCCCAGCATTTT. The full variable domain, its missing parts supplied by reference TRBV19 and TRBJ1-5, is DGGITQSPKYLFRKEGQNVTLSCEQNLNHDAMYWYRQDPGQGLRLIYYSQIVNDFQKGDIAEGYSVSREKKESFPLTVTSAQKNPTAFYLCASSIRAGVGKPQHFGDGTRLSIL.

This rearrangement joins TRBV5-1 to TRBJ2-7; TRBD2 aligns across 7 bases. V shed 4 bases and J 3 bases; nucleotides not matched to a gene: 7. The CDR3 runs to 14 residues. Per the germline V gene, CDR1 is SGHRS and CDR2 is YFSETQ. This chain's CDR3 is CASSISSGDYEQYF. The CDR3 DNA reads TGCGCCAGCAGCATATCTAGCGGAGACTACGAGCAGTACTTC.

The genes are TRBV7-2 and TRBJ2-2; D ambiguous. Germline assignment: CDR1 SGHTA and CDR2 FQGNSA. With 4 bases removed from V and 2 bases from J, the gap between germline ends came to 8 bases. The CDR3 is 14 amino acids. CDR3: CASSSPFNTGELFF. The CDR3 region has the DNA TGTGCCAGCAGCTCGCCCTTCAACACCGGGGAGCTGTTTTTT. The variable domain in full, with the rest retrieved from reference TRBV7-2 and TRBJ2-2, is GAGVSQSPSNKVTEKGKDVELRCDPISGHTALYWYRQSLGQGLEFLIYFQGNSAPDKSGLPSDRFSAERTGGSVSTLTIQRTQQEDSAVYLCASSSPFNTGELFFGEGSRLTVL.

The V call is TRBV4-1, the J call TRBJ2-7; 7 nucleotides agree with TRBD2. J was trimmed by 5 bases and V by 0 bases; bases with no gene match: 7. The CDR3 is made up of 15 amino acids. Germline CDR1 and CDR2: MGHRA and YSYEKL. As DNA, the CDR3 is TGCGCCAGCAGCCAAGATTGGGGGAGGGGCCACGAGCAGTACTTC. Translating gives CASSQDWGRGHEQYF.

In its sample, this clone was seen once. The rearrangement uses TRBV5-1 and TRBJ2-5; D is possibly TRBD2 (6 bases). CDR3 length: 13 residues. Germline CDR1 reads SGHRS; CDR2 reads YFSETQ. V lost 1 base to trimming and J lost 5 bases, with 9 bases between them. Written as DNA, the CDR3 is TGCGCCAGCAGCTTGATAGGGAGGGAGACCCAGTACTTC. It specifies CASSLIGRETQYF.

This sequence joins TRBV19 and TRBJ2-7; a possible D gene is TRBD1 (6 bases). CDR3 length: 14 amino acids. Germline-derived CDR1 and CDR2 are LNHDA and SQIVND (reference sequence). V was cut by 6 bases and J by 6 bases, with 18 bases left in between. The CDR3 here is CASSPFARGGEQYF. CDR3 in DNA: TGTGCCAGTAGCCCATTCGCCAGGGGTGGCGAGCAGTACTTC.

The rearrangement links TRBV19 to TRBJ1-1; D is ambiguous. V dropped 1 base and J dropped 1 base, with 7 bases sitting between them. This CDR3 region has 14 residues. CDR1 and CDR2 (germline): LNHDA, SQIVND (reference sequence). The CDR3 sequence: CASSIGNRNTEAFF. In nucleotides, the CDR3 is TGTGCCAGTAGTATAGGAAACAGGAACACTGAAGCTTTCTTT.

V is TRBV2 and J is TRBJ2-7; D could derive from TRBD1 or TRBD2 (5 bases each). This CDR3 comprises 15 residues. Trimming took off 1 base at V and 0 bases at J, with 10 bases between the two ends. Germline CDR1 reads SNHLY; CDR2 reads FYNNEI. CDR3 amino acids: CASSEGTGLSYEQYF. CDR3 DNA: TGTGCCAGCAGTGAAGGGACGGGGCTCTCCTACGAGCAGTACTTC.

This rearrangement joins TRBV11-3 to TRBJ2-2; TRBD2 agrees at 12 bases. From germline, CDR1 is SGHNT and CDR2 YENEEA. CDR3 size: 16 residues. J lost 5 bases, V lost 5 bases, and 6 bases had no gene match. CDR3 coding DNA: TGTGCCAGCAGCCGACTAGCGGGAGTTCGGACCGGGGAGCTGTTTTTT. Protein product: CASSRLAGVRTGELFF.

The chain links TRBV9 to TRBJ2-7; weak D call: TRBD2 (5 bases). With 4 bases removed from V and 5 bases from J, the gap between germline ends came to 13 bases. The germline CDR1 and CDR2 sequences are SGDLS and YYNGEE. CDR3 size: 13 residues. This CDR3 is CASSPDGDHEQYF. CDR3 nucleotides: TGTGCCAGCAGCCCAGACGGGGATCACGAGCAGTACTTC.

The rearrangement joins TRBV19 to TRBJ2-2, with D unresolved. V lost 1 base and J 1 base, leaving 7 bases between the germline ends. The CDR3 has 15 amino acids. CDR1 LNHDA and CDR2 SQIVND come from the germline V gene (reference sequence). Here the CDR3 reads CASSIVLVNTGELFF. CDR3 DNA sequence: TGTGCCAGTAGTATAGTACTGGTGAACACCGGGGAGCTGTTTTTT.

This rearrangement joins TRBV6-5 to TRBJ1-4; D is undetermined. This CDR3 is built from 13 residues. Looked up from germline, CDR1 is MNHEY and CDR2 is SVGAGI. V dropped 0 bases and J dropped 8 bases, with 7 bases sitting between them. The CDR3 coding sequence is TGTGCCAGCAGTTACTCTCGAGGAGAAAAACTGTTTTTT. This encodes CASSYSRGEKLFF.

The CDR3 DNA reads TGTGCCAGCAGCCACGACAGGGACTCTGGAAACACCATATATTTT. Protein sequence: CASSHDRDSGNTIYF. V is TRBV11-3 and J is TRBJ1-3; TRBD1 aligns across 7 bases. This CDR3 has 15 amino acids. Germline assignment: CDR1 SGHNT and CDR2 YENEEA. Losses at the gene ends were 5 bases for V and 0 bases for J; bases not matched to a gene: 4.